These 30 T cell receptor beta chains were sequenced from one sample in a study of T cell responses to AZD1222 COVID-19 vaccine. Method: immunoSEQ multiplex PCR; TCRdb's copy keeps in-frame clones and lacks some. Of approximately 110,000 clones in the sample, more than 85% were seen once. The sample was peripheral blood, taken on day 0 of AZD1222 vaccination. Receptors were obtained from an adult in good health.

DNA of the CDR3: TGTGCCTGGAACTCAGGGAGGGTAAAAGAAAATGAAAAACTGTTTTTT. Residues: CAWNSGRVKENEKLFF. V and J are TRBV30 and TRBJ1-4, with a possible D match to TRBD1 (5 bases). In germline, CDR1 is GTSNPN, CDR2 SVGIG (reference sequence). The CDR3 runs 16 residues. Trimming shortened V by 4 bases and J by 5 bases, and 20 bases separated the two germline ends.

V gene TRBV11-3 combines with J gene TRBJ1-1, with 11 positions matching TRBD1. Looked up from germline, CDR1 is SGHNT and CDR2 is YENEEA. The CDR3 sequence is 15 residues long. The J segment lost 6 bases and the V segment lost 2 bases, leaving 5 bases of the junction unmatched. CDR3 DNA: TGTGCCAGCAGCTTATTAGGACAGGGGGCCTCTGAAGCTTTCTTT. Protein: CASSLLGQGASEAFF.

The chain couples TRBV5-4 to TRBJ2-3, with TRBD1 as a possible D gene (6 bases). Trimming stripped 3 bases from V and 4 bases from J, with 12 bases between. CDR1 is SGHNT and CDR2 is YYREEE in the germline V gene (reference sequence). The CDR3 sequence is 14 residues long. CDR3 protein: CASSWRQASDTQYF. The CDR3 region has the DNA TGTGCCAGCAGCTGGAGACAGGCCTCAGATACGCAGTATTTT.

This clone was recorded once. The gene calls are TRBV3-1 (or the pseudogene TRBV3-2) and TRBJ2-3; D might be TRBD1 or TRBD2, each matching 5 bases. Trimming cost V 0 bases and J 0 bases, with 10 bases left between them. This CDR3 spans 16 amino acids. Germline CDR1 and CDR2: LGHDT and YNNKEL (reference sequence). CDR3 region: CASSQDGTRSTDTQYF. CDR3 DNA sequence: TGTGCCAGCAGCCAAGATGGGACCAGAAGCACAGATACGCAGTATTTT.

This clone appeared a single time. The V call is TRBV4-1, the J call TRBJ1-2, with TRBD1 matching over 7 bases. Trimming cost V 0 bases and J 6 bases; bases outside gene matches: 7. The length of the CDR3 is 15 residues. CDR1 and CDR2 (germline): MGHRA, YSYEKL. In DNA, the CDR3 is TGCGCCAGCAGCCAAGATCGGTCAGGGGGGGATGGCTACACCTTC. Its translation is CASSQDRSGGDGYTF.

The chain is built from TRBV27 and TRBJ2-2; 9 bases are shared with TRBD1. This CDR3 region has 14 residues. The J segment lost 7 bases and the V segment lost 4 bases, leaving 4 bases of the junction unmatched. Germline CDR1 and CDR2: MNHEY and SMNVEV (reference sequence). CDR3 sequence (DNA): TGTGCCAGCAGTTGGACAGGGGCAATCGGGGAGCTGTTTTTT. It translates to CASSWTGAIGELFF.

This chain joins TRBV5-1 and TRBJ2-5, with D perhaps TRBD1 (5 bases). CDR1 SGHRS and CDR2 YFSETQ come from the germline V gene. V dropped 0 bases and J dropped 2 bases, with 8 bases sitting between them. This CDR3 spans 14 amino acids. The CDR3 is CASSLAGHQETQYF. In nucleotides, the CDR3 is TGCGCCAGCAGCTTGGCAGGACATCAAGAGACCCAGTACTTC.

This chain's CDR3 is CASSRSPLPSDQPQHF. Written as DNA, the CDR3 is TGTGCCAGCAGCCGATCTCCGTTGCCCAGCGATCAGCCCCAGCATTTT. The V call is TRBV7-8, the J call TRBJ1-5; D uncertain. The germline CDR1 and CDR2 sequences are SGHVS and FQNEAQ. The CDR3 extends over 16 amino acids. The V end lost 5 bases, the J end lost 5 bases, and 19 bases lay between the germline ends.

The J gene is TRBJ1-3, the V gene TRBV5-4; D gene unclear. This CDR3 comprises 15 residues. With 0 bases removed from V and 0 bases from J, the gap between germline ends came to 7 bases. CDR1 is SGHNT, CDR2 YYREEE, per germline (reference sequence). CDR3 sequence: CASSLGVGSGNTIYF. The CDR3 nucleotides are TGTGCCAGCAGCTTGGGAGTCGGCTCTGGAAACACCATATATTTT.

V is TRBV11-3 and J is TRBJ2-7, with D perhaps matching TRBD1 (6 bases). V was shortened by 4 bases and J by 1 base, with 11 bases between the two germline ends. The germline CDR1 and CDR2 sequences are SGHNT and YENEEA. This CDR3 spans 14 amino acids. DNA of the CDR3: TGTGCCAGCAGCTCCAACAGGGATTCCTACGAGCAGTACTTC. This codes for CASSSNRDSYEQYF. The entire variable domain, with the rest obtained from reference TRBV11-3 and TRBJ2-7, is as follows: EAGVVQSPRYKIIEKKQPVAFWCNPISGHNTLYWYLQNLGQGPELLIRYENEEAVDDSQLPKDRFSAERLKGVDSTLKIQPAELGDSAVYLCASSSNRDSYEQYFGPGTRLTVT.

This clone was counted at least ten times. This sequence joins TRBV7-9 and TRBJ2-7; D may match TRBD1 or TRBD2 (5 bases each). Germline V CDR1 and CDR2: SEHNR, FQNEAQ (reference sequence). The CDR3 runs to 13 residues. Trimming removed 5 bases from V and 4 bases from J, with 12 bases in between. The CDR3 sequence: CASSPKGPYEQYF. In DNA form, the CDR3 reads TGTGCCAGCAGCCCCAAGGGACCATACGAGCAGTACTTC.

There are a few counts of this clone. The CDR3 is CASSQVHASEAFF. CDR3 in DNA: TGTGCCAGCAGCCAAGTCCACGCCTCTGAAGCTTTCTTT. This chain joins TRBV3-1 (or the pseudogene TRBV3-2) and TRBJ1-1; D is undetermined. The CDR3 is made up of 13 amino acids. CDR1 LGHDT and CDR2 YNNKEL come from the germline V gene (reference sequence). Between the trimmed V and J ends, which lost 1 base and 6 bases, there was a span of 9 bases.

This clone occurred a few times. J is TRBJ1-4 and V is TRBV11-2; the D gene is possibly TRBD1 (6 bases). Germline V gives CDR1 SGHAT, CDR2 FQNNGV. This CDR3 contains 19 residues. V shed 1 base and J shed 3 bases, with 21 bases lying between them. CDR3 region: CASSLVPGQGPGANEKLFF. The DNA for the CDR3 is TGTGCCAGCAGCTTAGTCCCCGGGCAGGGGCCCGGAGCTAATGAAAAACTGTTTTTT.

V gene TRBV30 combines with J gene TRBJ1-5; no definite D call. The CDR3 extends over 15 amino acids. Trimming cost V 3 bases and J 0 bases, with 12 bases left between them. Looked up from germline, CDR1 is GTSNPN and CDR2 is SVGIG (reference sequence). DNA for the CDR3: TGTGCCTGGAGCCCGGGCGGCAGTAGCAATCAGCCCCAGCATTTT. Translating it yields CAWSPGGSSNQPQHF.

The V call is TRBV6-2 or TRBV6-3, the J call TRBJ1-2; D may be TRBD1 (5 bases). V lost 5 bases to trimming and J lost 3 bases, with 19 bases between them. Looked up from germline, CDR1 is MNHEY and CDR2 is SVGEGT. The CDR3 spans 16 residues. DNA of the CDR3: TGTGCCAGCAGTCCAACAATGGGGCGCGTATACTATGGCTACACCTTC. Protein sequence: CASSPTMGRVYYGYTF.

The chain has TRBV5-4 and TRBJ1-2, with D tentatively TRBD1 (5 bases). The germline V gene encodes CDR1 SGHNT and CDR2 YYREEE (reference sequence). This CDR3 comprises 15 residues. V gave up 4 bases and J gave up 3 bases, with 16 bases separating them. The CDR3 reads CASSPRGLGDYGYTF. CDR3 sequence (DNA): TGTGCCAGCAGCCCACGGGGCCTAGGGGACTATGGCTACACCTTC.

This clone is a singleton in its sample. The genes are TRBV18 and TRBJ2-3; D possibly matches TRBD1 or TRBD2 (6 bases each). The CDR3 is made up of 16 amino acids. Between the trimmed V and J ends, which lost 1 base and 2 bases, there was a span of 13 bases. The germline gives CDR1 KGHSH, CDR2 LQKENI. The CDR3 bases are TGTGCCAGCTCACCACGAGGGGGGACCTCCACAGATACGCAGTATTTT. Its protein is CASSPRGGTSTDTQYF.

This chain links TRBV14 with TRBJ2-7; 7 nucleotides match TRBD1. The V and J ends lost 5 bases and 2 bases, in that order; junction bases with no gene match: 6. From germline, CDR1 is SGHDN and CDR2 FVKESK. The CDR3 extends over 14 amino acids. As DNA, the CDR3 is TGTGCCAGCAGCTCGACAGGGATCGCCTACGAGCAGTACTTC. Its protein is CASSSTGIAYEQYF.

For this clone: Different DNA sequences within this sample yield the same CDR3. In DNA form, the CDR3 reads TGTGCCTGGAGTGTAGGGAATCAGCCCCAGCATTTT. Translated, it gives CAWSVGNQPQHF. The chain combines TRBV30 with TRBJ1-5; D gene ambiguous. Deletions cut 0 bases from V and 4 bases from J, with 4 bases between. The germline gives CDR1 GTSNPN, CDR2 SVGIG (reference sequence). The CDR3 has 12 residues.

This clone came up once. The chain uses TRBV3-1 (or the pseudogene TRBV3-2) and TRBJ1-6; TRBD1 matches at 7 bases. Per germline, CDR1 LGHDT and CDR2 YNNKEL (reference sequence). The V and J ends lost 10 bases and 13 bases, in that order; junction bases with no gene match: 25. There are 17 residues in the CDR3. CDR3 sequence (DNA): TGTGCCAACGATCTCCAGCGCGACAGGGAAACGAGTAAGCCCCTCCACTTT. Protein product: CANDLQRDRETSKPLHF.

This chain joins TRBV7-2 and TRBJ2-3, with TRBD2 matching 11 bases. The V gene end was trimmed by 6 bases and the J gene end by 3 bases; junction bases not matched to a gene: 5. The CDR3 has 15 amino acids. The germline V gene encodes CDR1 SGHTA and CDR2 FQGNSA. The DNA of the CDR3 is TGTGCCAGCAGGCCCGGGACTAGCGGAACAGATACGCAGTATTTT. It encodes CASRPGTSGTDTQYF.

V is TRBV18 and J is TRBJ1-1; unclear D gene. Trimming took off 3 bases at V and 3 bases at J, with 8 bases between the two ends. Looked up from germline, CDR1 is KGHSH and CDR2 is LQKENI. This CDR3 comprises 13 residues. The CDR3 DNA reads as TGTGCCAGCTCACCTGACATTTACACTGAAGCTTTCTTT. Its translation is CASSPDIYTEAFF.

This clone was found a few times. The rearrangement links TRBV30 to TRBJ1-2; D is uncertain. V lost 0 bases and J 8 bases, leaving 7 bases between the germline ends. The CDR3 is 11 amino acids. The germline CDR1 and CDR2 sequences are GTSNPN and SVGIG (reference sequence). The DNA of the CDR3 is TGTGCCTGGAGTGTGGGCCGGGGCTACACCTTC. It yields the protein CAWSVGRGYTF.

J is TRBJ2-7 and V is TRBV28; possibly TRBD1 or TRBD2 for D (6 bases each). The CDR3 consists of 14 residues. The germline V gene has CDR1 MDHEN and CDR2 SYDVKM. The V end was cut by 6 bases, the J end by 4 bases, with 16 bases between. CDR3 coding DNA: TGTGCCAGCAGGCCGACAGGAGGGGATTACGAGCAGTACTTC. This codes for CASRPTGGDYEQYF.

The gene calls are TRBV6-5 and TRBJ1-5; D call uncertain. From germline, CDR1 is MNHEY and CDR2 SVGAGI. V lost 7 bases and J lost 7, with 11 bases in between. The CDR3 has 12 residues. The DNA of the CDR3 is TGTGCCAGCACCTTCACAGCCCAGCCCCAGCATTTT. It is translated as CASTFTAQPQHF.

This clone was found once. The chain couples TRBV3-1 (or the pseudogene TRBV3-2) to TRBJ2-1; 9 nucleotides match TRBD2. This CDR3 has 19 amino acids. The junction had 15 bases not matched to a gene; V was cut back by 4 bases and J by 2 bases. Germline V lookup: CDR1 LGHDT, CDR2 YNNKEL (reference sequence). CDR3 sequence: CASSPGWVAGVLAYNEQFF. In DNA form, the CDR3 reads TGTGCCAGCAGCCCAGGGTGGGTAGCGGGGGTCCTAGCCTACAATGAGCAGTTCTTC.

The V gene is TRBV4-1, the J gene TRBJ2-7; D gene uncertain. This CDR3 has 15 residues. Germline values: CDR1 MGHRA, CDR2 YSYEKL. Trimming pared 0 bases from V and 0 bases from J, leaving 9 bases between. CDR3 nucleotides: TGCGCCAGCAGCCAAGATCCAGGAAGCTCCTACGAGCAGTACTTC. The encoded protein is CASSQDPGSSYEQYF.

This chain links TRBV10-2 with TRBJ2-7; possible D gene TRBD1, 6 bases. In germline, CDR1 is WSHSY, CDR2 SAAADI. Trimming took off 10 bases at V and 2 bases at J, with 18 bases between the two ends. The CDR3 has 14 residues. This chain's CDR3 is CATDEGHPTYEQYF. The CDR3 DNA reads TGCGCCACCGACGAGGGACACCCGACCTACGAGCAGTACTTC.

This sequence joins TRBV5-8 and TRBJ2-2; 9 bases align to TRBD1. The CDR3 contains 15 residues. Per the germline V gene, CDR1 is SGHTS and CDR2 is YDEGEE. Unmatched junction bases numbered 2, after V lost 2 bases and J lost 3 bases. CDR3 loop: CASSLRDRDTGELFF. For the CDR3, the DNA is TGTGCCAGCAGCTTAAGGGACAGGGACACCGGGGAGCTGTTTTTT.

The rearrangement joins TRBV6-5 to TRBJ1-1; a weak D match, TRBD1 (5 bases). Germline V lookup: CDR1 MNHEY, CDR2 SVGAGI. This CDR3 region has 12 residues. V lost 10 bases and J 5 bases, leaving 14 bases between the germline ends. CDR3 bases: TGTGCCACCACCCCCGGGGGGACTGAAGCTTTCTTT. Its translation: CATTPGGTEAFF.